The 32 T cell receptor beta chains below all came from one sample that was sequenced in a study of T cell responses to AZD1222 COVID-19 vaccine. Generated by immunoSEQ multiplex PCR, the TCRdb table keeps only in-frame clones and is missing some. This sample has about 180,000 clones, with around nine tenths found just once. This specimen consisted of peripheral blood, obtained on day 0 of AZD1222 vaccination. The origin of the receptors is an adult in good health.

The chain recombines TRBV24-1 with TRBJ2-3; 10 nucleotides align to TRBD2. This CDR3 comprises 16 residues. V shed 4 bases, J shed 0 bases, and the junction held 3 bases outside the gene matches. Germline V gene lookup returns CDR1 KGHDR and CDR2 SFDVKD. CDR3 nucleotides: TGTGCCACCAGTGACCCGGGACTAGCGAGCACAGATACGCAGTATTTT. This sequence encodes CATSDPGLASTDTQYF.

The DNA for the CDR3 is TGCGCCAGCAGCCTCCTCGGAGGACAGGGATGGACCGGGGAGCTGTTTTTT. This gives the protein CASSLLGGQGWTGELFF. The rearrangement uses TRBV5-1 and TRBJ2-2, with TRBD1 matching 8 bases. The CDR3 extends over 17 amino acids. CDR1 and CDR2 (germline): SGHRS, YFSETQ. The junction had 13 bases not matched to a gene; V was cut back by 4 bases and J by 5 bases. Combining the CDR3 with reference TRBV5-1 and TRBJ2-2 gives the whole variable domain KAGVTQTPRYLIKTRGQQVTLSCSPISGHRSVSWYQQTPGQGLQFLFEYFSETQRNKGNFPGRFSGRQFSNSRSEMNVSTLELGDSALYLCASSLLGGQGWTGELFFGEGSRLTVL.

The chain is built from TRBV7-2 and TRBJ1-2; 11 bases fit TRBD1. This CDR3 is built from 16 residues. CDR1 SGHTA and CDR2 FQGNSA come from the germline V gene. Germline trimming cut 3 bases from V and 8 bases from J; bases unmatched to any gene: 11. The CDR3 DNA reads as TGTGCCAGCAGCTTGGGTAGGACAGGGGGCCCGAGCGGCTACACCTTC. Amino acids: CASSLGRTGGPSGYTF.

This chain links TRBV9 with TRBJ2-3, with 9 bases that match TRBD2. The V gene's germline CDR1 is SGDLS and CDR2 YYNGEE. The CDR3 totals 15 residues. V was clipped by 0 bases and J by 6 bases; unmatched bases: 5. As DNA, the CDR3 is TGTGCCAGCAGCGTAGCCGTAGCGGGGGACGATACGCAGTATTTT. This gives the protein CASSVAVAGDDTQYF.

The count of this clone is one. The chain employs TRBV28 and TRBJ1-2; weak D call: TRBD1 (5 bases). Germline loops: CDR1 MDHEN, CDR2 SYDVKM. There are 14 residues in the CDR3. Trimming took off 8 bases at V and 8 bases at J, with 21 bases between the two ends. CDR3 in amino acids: CASGALPQGGGYTF. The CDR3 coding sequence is TGTGCCAGCGGAGCGTTACCCCAGGGTGGGGGCTACACCTTC.

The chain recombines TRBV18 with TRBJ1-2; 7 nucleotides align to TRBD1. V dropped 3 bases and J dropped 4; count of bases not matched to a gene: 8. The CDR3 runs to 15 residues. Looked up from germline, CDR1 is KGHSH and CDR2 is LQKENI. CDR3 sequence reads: CASSPDTGAGYGYTF. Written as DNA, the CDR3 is TGTGCCAGCTCACCGGATACAGGGGCCGGCTATGGCTACACCTTC. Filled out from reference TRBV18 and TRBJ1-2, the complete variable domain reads NAGVMQNPRHLVRRRGQEARLRCSPMKGHSHVYWYRQLPEEGLKFMVYLQKENIIDESGMPKERFSAEFPKEGPSILRIQQVVRGDSAAYFCASSPDTGAGYGYTFGSGTRLTVV.

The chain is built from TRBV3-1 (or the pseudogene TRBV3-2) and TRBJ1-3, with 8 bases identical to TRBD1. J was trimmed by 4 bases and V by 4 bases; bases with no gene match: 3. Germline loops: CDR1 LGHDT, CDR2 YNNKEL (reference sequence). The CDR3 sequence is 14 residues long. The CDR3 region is CASSRTGHGNTIYF. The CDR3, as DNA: TGTGCCAGCAGCCGGACAGGGCACGGAAACACCATATATTTT.

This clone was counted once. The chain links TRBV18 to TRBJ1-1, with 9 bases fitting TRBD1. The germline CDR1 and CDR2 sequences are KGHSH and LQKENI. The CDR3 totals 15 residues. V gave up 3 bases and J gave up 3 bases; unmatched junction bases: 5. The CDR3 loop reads CASSPPDRGDTEAFF. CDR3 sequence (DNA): TGTGCCAGCTCACCTCCGGACAGGGGAGACACTGAAGCTTTCTTT.

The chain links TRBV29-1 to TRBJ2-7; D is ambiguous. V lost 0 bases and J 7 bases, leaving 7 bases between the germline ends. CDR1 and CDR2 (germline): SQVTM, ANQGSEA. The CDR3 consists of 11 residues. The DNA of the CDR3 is TGCAGCGTTGAAGATGGCAGGGAGCAGTACTTC. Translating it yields CSVEDGREQYF.

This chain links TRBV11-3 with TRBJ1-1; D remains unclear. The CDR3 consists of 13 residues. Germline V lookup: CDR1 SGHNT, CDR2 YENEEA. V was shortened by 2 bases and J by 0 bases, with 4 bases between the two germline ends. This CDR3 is CASSLQMNTEAFF. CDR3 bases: TGTGCCAGCAGCTTACAGATGAACACTGAAGCTTTCTTT.

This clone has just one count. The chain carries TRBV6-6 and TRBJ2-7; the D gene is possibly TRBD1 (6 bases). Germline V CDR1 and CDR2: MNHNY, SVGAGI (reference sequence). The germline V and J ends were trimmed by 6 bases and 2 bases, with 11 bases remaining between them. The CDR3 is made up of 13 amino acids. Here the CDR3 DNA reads TGTGCCAGCAGAAACCGGGACACCTACGAGCAGTACGTC. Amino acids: CASRNRDTYEQYV.

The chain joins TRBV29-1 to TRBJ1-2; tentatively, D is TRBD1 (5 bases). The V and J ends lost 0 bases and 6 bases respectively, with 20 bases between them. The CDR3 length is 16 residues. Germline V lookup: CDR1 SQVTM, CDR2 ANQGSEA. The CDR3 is CSVEDSLRQGRNGYTF. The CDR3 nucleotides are TGCAGCGTTGAAGATAGTCTCAGGCAGGGAAGGAATGGCTACACCTTC.

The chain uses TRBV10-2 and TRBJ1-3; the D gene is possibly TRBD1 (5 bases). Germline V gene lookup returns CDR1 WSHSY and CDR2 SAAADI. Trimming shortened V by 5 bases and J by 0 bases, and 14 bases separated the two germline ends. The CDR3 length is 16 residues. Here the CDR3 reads CASSTGTAASGNTIYF. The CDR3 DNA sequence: TGCGCCAGCAGTACCGGGACGGCGGCCTCTGGAAACACCATATATTTT.

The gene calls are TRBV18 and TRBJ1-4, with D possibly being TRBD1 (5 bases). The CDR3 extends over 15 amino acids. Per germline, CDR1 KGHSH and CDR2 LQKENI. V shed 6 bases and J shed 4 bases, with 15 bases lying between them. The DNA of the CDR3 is TGTGCCAGCTCTCCCAGGGAGCCGCGTAATGAAAAACTGTTTTTT. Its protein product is CASSPREPRNEKLFF.

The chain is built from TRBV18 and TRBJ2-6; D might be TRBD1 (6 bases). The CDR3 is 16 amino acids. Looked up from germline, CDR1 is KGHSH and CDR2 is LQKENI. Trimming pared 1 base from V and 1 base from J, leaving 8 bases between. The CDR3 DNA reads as TGTGCCAGCTCACCACAAGGGGGATCTGGGGCCAACGTCCTGACTTTC. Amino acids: CASSPQGGSGANVLTF.

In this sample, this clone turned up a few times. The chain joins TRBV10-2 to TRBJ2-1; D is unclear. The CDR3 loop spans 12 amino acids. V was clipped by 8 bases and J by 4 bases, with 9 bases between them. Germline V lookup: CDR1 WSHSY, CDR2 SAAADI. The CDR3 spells CASSSLYNEQFF. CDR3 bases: TGCGCCAGCTCCTCGCTATACAATGAGCAGTTCTTC.

The CDR3 protein is CASSWRDRGNYGYTF. CDR3 nucleotides: TGTGCCAGCAGCTGGCGCGACAGGGGAAACTATGGCTACACCTTC. This chain connects TRBV5-5 to TRBJ1-2; 8 bases are shared with TRBD1. Trimming cost V 3 bases and J 2 bases; bases outside gene matches: 6. The CDR3 length is 15 residues. The germline V gene encodes CDR1 SGHKS and CDR2 YYEKEE (reference sequence).

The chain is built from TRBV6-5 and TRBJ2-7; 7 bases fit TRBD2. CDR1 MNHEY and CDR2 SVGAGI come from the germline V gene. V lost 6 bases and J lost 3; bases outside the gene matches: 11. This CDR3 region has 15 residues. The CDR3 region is CASRNRDYGFYEQYF. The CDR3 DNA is TGTGCCAGCAGGAACCGGGACTATGGGTTCTACGAGCAGTACTTC.

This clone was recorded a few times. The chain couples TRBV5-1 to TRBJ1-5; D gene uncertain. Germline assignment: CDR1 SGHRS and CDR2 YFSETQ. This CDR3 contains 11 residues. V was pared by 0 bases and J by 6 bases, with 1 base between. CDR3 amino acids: CASSLVQPQHF. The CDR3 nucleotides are TGCGCCAGCAGCTTGGTTCAGCCCCAGCATTTT.

The DNA of the CDR3 is TGTGCCAGCAGCTTCACGGGGGCGCCGAACACTGAAGCTTTCTTT. Amino acid sequence: CASSFTGAPNTEAFF. J is TRBJ1-1 and V is TRBV11-2; D is possibly TRBD1 (6 bases). Trimming stripped 3 bases from V and 1 base from J, with 12 bases between. CDR3 length: 15 amino acids. Germline CDR1 and CDR2: SGHAT and FQNNGV.

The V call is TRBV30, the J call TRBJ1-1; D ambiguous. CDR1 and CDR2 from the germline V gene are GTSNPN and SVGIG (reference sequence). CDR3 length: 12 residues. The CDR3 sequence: CASSRMNTEAFF. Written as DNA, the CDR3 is TGTGCTTCCTCGAGGATGAACACTGAAGCTTTCTTT.

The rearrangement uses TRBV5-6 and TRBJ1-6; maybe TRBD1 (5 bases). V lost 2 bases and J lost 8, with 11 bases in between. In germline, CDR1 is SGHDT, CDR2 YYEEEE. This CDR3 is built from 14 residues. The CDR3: CASSLLQADSPLHF. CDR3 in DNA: TGTGCCAGCAGCTTATTACAGGCTGATTCACCCCTCCACTTT.

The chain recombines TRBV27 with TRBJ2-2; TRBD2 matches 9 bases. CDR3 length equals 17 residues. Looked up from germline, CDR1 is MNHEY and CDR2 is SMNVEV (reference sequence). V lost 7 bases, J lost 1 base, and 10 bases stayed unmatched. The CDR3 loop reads CASTSSGATLNTGELFF. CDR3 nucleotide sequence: TGTGCCAGCACCTCTAGCGGGGCAACCCTGAACACCGGGGAGCTGTTTTTT.

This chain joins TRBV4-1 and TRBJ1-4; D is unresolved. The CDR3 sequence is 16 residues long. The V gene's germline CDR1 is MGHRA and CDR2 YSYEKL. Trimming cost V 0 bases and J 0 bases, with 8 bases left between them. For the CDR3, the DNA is TGCGCCAGCAGCCAAGATAGGGCGGCAACTAATGAAAAACTGTTTTTT. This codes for CASSQDRAATNEKLFF.

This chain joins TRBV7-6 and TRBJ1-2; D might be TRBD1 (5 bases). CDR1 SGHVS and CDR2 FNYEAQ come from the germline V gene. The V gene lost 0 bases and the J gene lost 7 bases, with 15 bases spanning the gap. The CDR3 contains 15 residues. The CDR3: CASSLAKEGRGGYTF. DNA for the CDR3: TGTGCCAGCAGCTTAGCGAAGGAGGGGAGAGGTGGCTACACCTTC.

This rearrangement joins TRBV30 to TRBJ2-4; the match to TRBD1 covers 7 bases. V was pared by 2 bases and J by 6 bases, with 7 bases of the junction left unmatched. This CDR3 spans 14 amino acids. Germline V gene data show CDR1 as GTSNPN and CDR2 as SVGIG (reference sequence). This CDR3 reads CAWSLRQGGNIQYF. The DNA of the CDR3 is TGTGCCTGGAGTCTCCGACAGGGCGGAAACATTCAGTACTTC. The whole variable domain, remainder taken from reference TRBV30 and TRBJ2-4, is SQTIHQWPATLVQPVGSPLSLECTVEGTSNPNLYWYRQAAGRGLQLLFYSVGIGQISSEVPQNLSASRPQDRQFILSSKKLLLSDSGFYLCAWSLRQGGNIQYFGAGTRLSVL.

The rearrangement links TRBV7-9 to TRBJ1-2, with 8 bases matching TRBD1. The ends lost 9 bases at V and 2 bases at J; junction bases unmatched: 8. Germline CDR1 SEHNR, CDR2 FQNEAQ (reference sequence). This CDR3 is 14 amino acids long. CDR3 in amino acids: CASYSGGANYGYTF. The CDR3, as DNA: TGTGCCAGTTACTCAGGGGGCGCGAACTATGGCTACACCTTC.

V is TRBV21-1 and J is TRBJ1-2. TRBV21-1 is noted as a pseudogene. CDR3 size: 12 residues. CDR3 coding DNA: TGTGCCAGCAGGTCGGGGGGAGATGGCTACACCTTC. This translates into CASRSGGDGYTF.

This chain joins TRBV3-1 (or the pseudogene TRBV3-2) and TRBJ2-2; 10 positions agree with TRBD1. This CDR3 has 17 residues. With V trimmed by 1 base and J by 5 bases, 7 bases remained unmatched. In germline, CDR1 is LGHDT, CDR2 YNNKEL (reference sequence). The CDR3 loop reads CASSQGTGGLYTGELFF. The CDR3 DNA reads TGTGCCAGCAGCCAAGGGACAGGGGGTCTTTATACCGGGGAGCTGTTTTTT.

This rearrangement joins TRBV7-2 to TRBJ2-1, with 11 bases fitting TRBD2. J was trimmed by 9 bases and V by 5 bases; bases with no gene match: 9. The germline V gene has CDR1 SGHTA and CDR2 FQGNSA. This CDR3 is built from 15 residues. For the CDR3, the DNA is TGTGCCAGCAGCCCATCTCTAGCGGGAGGTACTGAGCAGTTCTTC. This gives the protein CASSPSLAGGTEQFF.

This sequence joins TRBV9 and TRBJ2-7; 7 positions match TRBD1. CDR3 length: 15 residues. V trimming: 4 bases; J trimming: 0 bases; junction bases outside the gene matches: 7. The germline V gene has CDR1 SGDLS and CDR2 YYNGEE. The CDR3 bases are TGTGCCAGCAGCCTCCACCGGGACAGCTCCTACGAGCAGTACGTC. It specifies CASSLHRDSSYEQYV.

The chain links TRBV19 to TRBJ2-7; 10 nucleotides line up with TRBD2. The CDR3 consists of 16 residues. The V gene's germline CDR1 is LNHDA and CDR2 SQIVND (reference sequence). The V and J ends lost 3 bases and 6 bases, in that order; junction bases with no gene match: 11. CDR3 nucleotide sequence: TGTGCCAGTAGTATGACGGCTAGCGGGAGCCAAGGCGAGCAGTACTTC. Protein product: CASSMTASGSQGEQYF.